Each of the 13 T cell receptor beta chains below was sequenced from the same sample in a study of blood T cell repertoires in COVID-19. Using immunoSEQ multiplex PCR, the repertoire was profiled, and TCRdb retains in-frame clones only, with some absent. The sample carries some 170,000 clones, 85% to 90% recorded once. The specimen sequenced was peripheral blood. The source of these receptors is a woman aged 70-85 years with COVID-19, enrolled during active disease.

This clone has just a few counts. J is TRBJ1-4 and V is TRBV5-8; a possible D gene is TRBD1 (6 bases). Germline V gives CDR1 SGHTS, CDR2 YDEGEE. V was pared by 1 base and J by 8 bases, with 12 bases between. The CDR3 sequence is 14 residues long. For the CDR3, the DNA is TGTGCCAGCAGCTTGACAGGGATGAGAGAAAAACTGTTTTTT. It translates to CASSLTGMREKLFF.

The rearrangement uses TRBV11-2 and TRBJ1-3; 7 bases map to TRBD1. CDR3 length equals 16 residues. The trim removed 5 bases at V and 0 bases at J, leaving 7 bases unmatched. The germline V gene encodes CDR1 SGHAT and CDR2 FQNNGV. The CDR3 region has the DNA TGTGCCAGCAGCCTGAGGGACAGTAGCTCTGGAAACACCATATATTTT. It translates to CASSLRDSSSGNTIYF.

This clone was detected only once. The chain carries TRBV18 and TRBJ1-1; tentatively, D is TRBD1 (6 bases). The CDR3 is 14 residues long. V was clipped by 6 bases and J by 0 bases, with 11 bases between them. Germline V lookup: CDR1 KGHSH, CDR2 LQKENI. The CDR3 DNA sequence: TGTGCCAGCTCCCCGGGGACACTGAACACTGAAGCTTTCTTT. This encodes CASSPGTLNTEAFF.

The J gene is TRBJ2-6, the V gene TRBV19, with D possibly matching TRBD2 (5 bases). V was cut by 6 bases and J by 0 bases, with 9 bases left in between. The CDR3 totals 15 residues. The germline V gene has CDR1 LNHDA and CDR2 SQIVND (reference sequence). CDR3 sequence reads: CASRGVHSGANVLTF. The CDR3 nucleotides read TGTGCCAGTAGGGGAGTTCACTCTGGGGCCAACGTCCTGACTTTC. Filled out from reference TRBV19 and TRBJ2-6, the complete variable domain reads DGGITQSPKYLFRKEGQNVTLSCEQNLNHDAMYWYRQDPGQGLRLIYYSQIVNDFQKGDIAEGYSVSREKKESFPLTVTSAQKNPTAFYLCASRGVHSGANVLTFGAGSRLTVL.

The chain is built from TRBV19 and TRBJ2-3; unclear D gene. Germline V gene lookup returns CDR1 LNHDA and CDR2 SQIVND (reference sequence). The ends were cut back, 3 bases at V and 2 bases at J, with 6 bases in the middle. There are 13 residues in the CDR3. DNA of the CDR3: TGTGCCAGTAGTATGGTAGTCACAGATACGCAGTATTTT. Its translation: CASSMVVTDTQYF.

The genes are TRBV18 and TRBJ1-3; D might be TRBD1 (6 bases). The ends were cut back, 2 bases at V and 0 bases at J, with 8 bases in the middle. CDR1 is KGHSH and CDR2 is LQKENI in the germline V gene. The CDR3 contains 15 residues. The CDR3 DNA sequence: TGTGCCAGCTCACCAACAGGGAACTCTGGAAACACCATATATTTT. It codes for CASSPTGNSGNTIYF.

The CDR3 DNA sequence: TGTGCCAGCACCCCCACAGGGGACTACGAGCAGTACTTC. Its protein product is CASTPTGDYEQYF. V is TRBV21-1 and J is TRBJ2-7; the table's D call TRBD1 went unverified against the DNA. TRBV21-1 is a recognized pseudogene. The length of the CDR3 is 13 residues.

The chain joins TRBV10-3 to TRBJ1-5; TRBD1 matches 7 bases. Germline assignment: CDR1 ENHRY and CDR2 SYGVKD. The CDR3 sequence is 14 residues long. Trimming took 6 bases from V and 6 from J; bases not matched to a gene: 8. CDR3 nucleotides: TGTGCCATCAGCGCAACAGGGGAGTCTCAGCCCCAGCATTTT. Protein: CAISATGESQPQHF.

The rearrangement links TRBV5-1 to TRBJ1-1; TRBD1 matches at 8 bases. The ends lost 0 bases at V and 10 bases at J; junction bases unmatched: 11. Germline loops: CDR1 SGHRS, CDR2 YFSETQ. There are 15 residues in the CDR3. The CDR3 loop is CASSLAPGQGAAAFF. Here the CDR3 DNA reads TGCGCCAGCAGCTTGGCGCCCGGGCAGGGGGCGGCAGCTTTCTTT.

The V gene is TRBV25-1, the J gene TRBJ2-7; 10 nucleotides line up with TRBD1. J gave up 4 bases and V 6 bases, and 6 bases lay outside the gene matches. The CDR3 totals 14 residues. Germline V gene sequence: CDR1 MGHDK, CDR2 SYGVNS. CDR3: CASSRDRGFYEQYF. CDR3 DNA sequence: TGTGCCAGCAGCCGGGACAGGGGTTTTTACGAGCAGTACTTC.

As DNA, the CDR3 is TGTGCCAGCAGCACTTACCCCCTCCGGACAGGGGAGGTTAGCTATGGCTACACCTTC. Translating gives CASSTYPLRTGEVSYGYTF. V gene TRBV9 combines with J gene TRBJ1-2, with 9 bases identical to TRBD1. In germline, CDR1 is SGDLS, CDR2 YYNGEE. Trimming at V came to 4 bases and at J to 4 bases, leaving 20 bases not matched to a gene. The CDR3 runs to 19 residues.

The rearrangement links TRBV24-1 to TRBJ2-7; 7 nucleotides align to TRBD1. This CDR3 has 15 residues. The germline V gene encodes CDR1 KGHDR and CDR2 SFDVKD. Germline trimming cut 4 bases from V and 7 bases from J; bases unmatched to any gene: 12. The CDR3 DNA sequence: TGTGCCACCAGTGACCGGACAGGTACCTCCTGGGAGCAGTACTTC. Residues: CATSDRTGTSWEQYF.

The gene calls are TRBV10-3 and TRBJ2-1, with 9 bases lining up with TRBD1. This CDR3 comprises 11 residues. Germline CDR1 reads ENHRY; CDR2 reads SYGVKD. V lost 8 bases and J lost 7; bases outside the gene matches: 0. The chain's CDR3 is CAIGQGNEQFF. As DNA, the CDR3 is TGTGCCATCGGACAGGGGAATGAGCAGTTCTTC.